One sample yielded the 4 T cell receptor beta chains listed below, sequenced in a study of OX40 agonist ivuxolimab in advanced cancers. Repertoires were generated with immunoSEQ multiplex PCR, while TCRdb's copy carries only in-frame clones and drops some. This table has tens of thousands of clones, around 80% appearing once. The sample in question was CD4+ or CD8+ T cells sorted from blood, obtained in a trial of the OX40 agonist ivuxolimab. The receptors were sampled from an adult with an advanced solid tumor such as melanoma, head and neck, liver or kidney cancer.

The chain has TRBV6-1 and TRBJ1-3; 11 nucleotides line up with TRBD1. This CDR3 region has 17 residues. The V and J ends lost 4 bases and 0 bases, in that order; junction bases with no gene match: 5. Germline V CDR1 and CDR2: MNHNS, SASEGT. The CDR3 sequence is CASSAGQGASSGNTIYF. CDR3 in DNA: TGTGCCAGCAGTGCCGGACAGGGGGCGAGCTCTGGAAACACCATATATTTT.

In this sample, this clone turned up once. V usage is TRBV7-9 and J usage is TRBJ2-3; TRBD1 might be the D (6 bases). The germline V gene has CDR1 SEHNR and CDR2 FQNEAQ (reference sequence). CDR3 length: 14 amino acids. V dropped 5 bases and J dropped 2 bases, with 11 bases sitting between them. The CDR3 DNA reads TGTGCCAGCAGCCGTGGACAGAACACAGATACGCAGTATTTT. This translates into CASSRGQNTDTQYF.

About this clone: One end of the junction does not line up with germline, which may come from a read error. This chain uses TRBV7-3 with TRBJ1-2; 11 nucleotides line up with TRBD1. Germline values: CDR1 SGHTA, CDR2 FQGTGA. This CDR3 comprises 13 residues. This CDR3 reads CVSSQDRGLGYTF. DNA for the CDR3: TGTGTCAGCAGCCAGGACAGGGGGCTTGGCTACACCTTC.

The chain is built from TRBV29-1 and TRBJ2-2, with no clear D. CDR1 SQVTM and CDR2 ANQGSEA come from the germline V gene. This CDR3 has 13 amino acids. V was shortened by 4 bases and J by 1 base, with 7 bases between the two germline ends. CDR3 DNA sequence: TGCAGCGTTGGCCCCAAGAACACCGGGGAGCTGTTTTTT. Protein product: CSVGPKNTGELFF.